This T cell receptor (beta chain) was identified in a study of T-cell memory formation after mild COVID-19. As for the study in general: The two donors had largely donor-specific TCR clusters. Study results and limitations: Pre-infection memory carried some responding clones, suggesting that cross-reactive memory joined.

TCRdb itself ran the 5' RACE reads through MiXCR, one entry per CDR3 protein. The repertoire holds hundreds of thousands of distinct CDR3 sequences, with under 15% as singletons. As for this clonotype: Its antigen is undetermined.

CDR1 and CDR2 (germline): SEHNR, FQNEAQ (reference sequence). CDR3 size: 14 residues. Trimming at V came to 7 bases and at J to 6 bases, leaving 11 bases not matched to a gene. The origin of this receptor is a man aged 18-30 years who had mild COVID-19 (a few samples of this study predate the infection). Cell type and time point are not known. The sequenced sample was PBMCs or a T cell subset sorted from them (not recorded which). V is TRBV7-9 and J is TRBJ2-7, with 8 positions matching TRBD1. CDR3 nucleotide sequence: TGTGCCAGCAATAACCCGGGACAGGTCGTCGAGCAGTACTTC. Its protein is CASNNPGQVVEQYF.